This T cell receptor beta chain was profiled in a study of beta chain features in type 1 diabetes. Broader study findings: Naive, central memory and Treg TCRB repertoires seemed to resemble each other more closely in patients than they did in healthy donors. A moderate, significant TCRB CDR3 shortening appeared in type 1 diabetes across four CD4+ subsets.

Every bit of the isolated RNA underwent reverse transcription, so sequencing read expressed TCRB transcripts. An average near 3.57 million reads came from naive, central memory and regulatory T cell samples. Sequenced by immunoSEQ multiplex PCR; TCRdb stores in-frame clones only, minus some. The sample contains about 260,000 clones, around 68% of which appear only once. This CDR3 has 15 amino acids. V was cut by 4 bases and J by 9 bases, with 22 bases left in between. Per germline, CDR1 SQVTM and CDR2 ANQGSEA. As concerns this clone: Antigen specificity is unknown.

The gene calls are TRBV29-1 and TRBJ2-4, with D tentatively TRBD1 (7 bases). Sequencing used naive CD4+ T cells from blood. This sequence was found in a man under 40 in good health. The CDR3 here is CSVVPRRDNRGIQYF. In DNA, the CDR3 is TGCAGCGTTGTTCCCAGGAGGGACAACAGGGGCATTCAGTACTTC.